This TCR beta chain appears in the sequencing data of a study of PD-1 blockade in classical Hodgkin lymphoma. Study summary: Treatment was intravenous nivolumab, 3 mg/kg every 2 weeks, until progression.

As for this clone: Its specificity is not known.

Each patient relapsed following autologous stem cell transplantation, and prior brentuximab vedotin exposure differed. Complete response, partial response or progressive disease made up the best responses. Study conclusions and caveats: Causes of the repertoire differences remain undefined, possibly disease activity or prior therapy. There was a significant rise in CD4+ TCR diversity by C4D1, with no such rise for CD8+.

Repertoires were generated with immunoSEQ multiplex PCR, while TCRdb's copy carries only in-frame clones and drops some. The sample records about 27,000 clones, approximately 80% being singletons. J lost 7 bases, V lost 1 base, and 7 bases had no gene match. The CDR3 contains 15 residues. Germline assignment: CDR1 LNHDA and CDR2 SQIVND (reference sequence). The rearrangement joins TRBV19 to TRBJ1-5; the match to TRBD1 covers 7 bases. The sequenced sample was peripheral blood mononuclear cells (PBMCs), obtained before the second cycle of nivolumab. The receptor comes from a human donor with classical Hodgkin lymphoma. The CDR3 DNA follows: TGTGCCAGTAGTATAGGTCAGGGAGGGGGCCAGCCCCAGCATTTT. Protein sequence: CASSIGQGGGQPQHF.